The entry below describes one T cell receptor (beta chain). The target antigen is unknown. Per the germline V gene, CDR1 is MNHEY and CDR2 is SVGAGI. The J segment lost 2 bases and the V segment lost 2 bases, leaving 4 bases of the junction unmatched. This CDR3 is 15 amino acids long. This specimen belongs to a study of T-cell memory formation after mild COVID-19. Study-level information: Largely donor-specific sequence clusters came from a couple of donors.

In TCRdb, the 5' RACE reads were re-called with MiXCR into one record per CDR3 protein. The data hold hundreds of thousands of distinct CDR3 sequences, with 25% to 30% observed a single time. Study-wide results and caveats: Some SARS-CoV-2-responding clones were already detected in memory before infection. CD4/CD8 balance held among clones contracting day 15 to 85, and later expanders leaned CD4+. Day 37-peaking second-wave clones had unconfirmed SARS-CoV-2 specificity.

The source of this sequence is an adult woman who had mild COVID-19 (a few samples of this study predate the infection). Cell type and time point are not known. Material for sequencing was PBMCs or a T cell subset sorted from them (not recorded which). The chain combines TRBV6-5 with TRBJ2-3; 7 bases match TRBD1. CDR3 nucleotide sequence: TGTGCCAGCAGTTACGGGACAGAAATCACAGATACGCAGTATTTT. Its translation: CASSYGTEITDTQYF.